A selection of T cell receptor beta chains follows, all from one sample in a study of radiotherapy plus CTLA-4 blockade in lung cancer. Assay used: immunoSEQ multiplex PCR; TCRdb lists only in-frame clones, some missing. The sample carries 11,000 to 15,000 clones, about 71% recorded once. Sequences were derived from peripheral blood, sampled from a patient treated with radiotherapy plus ipilimumab. Every receptor here comes from a human donor with non-small cell lung cancer whose response to radiotherapy plus ipilimumab could not be evaluated. CDR3s include the opening cysteine and the closing phenylalanine or tryptophan. A D gene is named only where the DNA matches it firmly. Part of the rows lack a size; the others show once, few, many or a class for expanded clones.

J gene,D gene,V gene,clone size,CDR3 DNA,CDR3 protein
TRBJ1-5,NA,TRBV30,NA,TGTGCCTGGAGCGGGAGCCCAACTAATCAGCCCCAGCATTTT,CAWSGSPTNQPQHF
TRBJ2-5,TRBD1,TRBV5-1,NA,TGCGCCAGCAGCTCGGGACAGGGGTTTACCTTGGTATTGGAGCAGTACTTC,CASSSGQGFTLVLEQYF
TRBJ2-5,NA,TRBV5-1,few,TGCGCCAGCAGCGGACAGGGAGGGGTGGAGACCCAGTACTTC,CASSGQGGVETQYF
TRBJ2-7,NA,TRBV18,NA,TGTGCCAGCTCACCAGGGACTCAAAAGTACGAGCAGTACTTC,CASSPGTQKYEQYF
TRBJ1-1,NA,TRBV7-9,NA,TGTGCCAGCAGCCCAGTGGGGGCTCTCCCCGGGGCTTTCTTT,CASSPVGALPGAFF
TRBJ1-2,TRBD1,TRBV19,NA,TGTGCCAGTAGTCCCCGACAGGGGGTGATTAACTATGGCTACACCTTC,CASSPRQGVINYGYTF
TRBJ1-1,NA,TRBV25-1,NA,TGTGCCAGCAGTGAATACCGTGACAGGATGGGCACTGAAGCTTTCTTT,CASSEYRDRMGTEAFF
TRBJ2-5,TRBD1,TRBV7-9,NA,TGTGCCAGCAGCCGTGGACAGGGCCGGGAGACCCAGTACTTC,CASSRGQGRETQYF
TRBJ1-1,TRBD1,TRBV6-6,once,TGTGCCAGCAAAGAAAGACAGGGGAACACTGAAGCTTTCTTT,CASKERQGNTEAFF
TRBJ1-1,NA,TRBV7-6,few,TGTGCCAGCAGCGCTGACAGGAACACTGAAGCTTTCTTT,CASSADRNTEAFF
TRBJ2-3,TRBD2,TRBV5-1,NA,TGCGCCAGCAGTTCTAGCGGGGCCTCTAGCACAGATACGCAGTATTTT,CASSSSGASSTDTQYF
TRBJ2-2,NA,TRBV6-6,once,TGTGCCAGCAGTTACTCGAGAGGCGGGGAGCTGTTTTTT,CASSYSRGGELFF
TRBJ2-2,NA,TRBV19,NA,TGTGCCAGTAGTATAGCCCCCGGGACTTACCTCACCGGGGAGCTGTTTTTT,CASSIAPGTYLTGELFF
TRBJ2-1,TRBD2,TRBV6-6,few,TGTGCCAGCAGCTACGGGACTAGCGGGGGAGAGGTGCAGTTCTTC,CASSYGTSGGEVQFF
TRBJ2-2,TRBD1,TRBV9,NA,TGTGCCAGCAGCGTCCTGGGACAGACCAACACCGGGGAGCTGTTTTTT,CASSVLGQTNTGELFF
TRBJ1-1,NA,TRBV7-6,few,TGTGCCAGCAGCTTAGATTACAGGATGAACACTGAAGCTTTCTTT,CASSLDYRMNTEAFF
TRBJ2-2,NA,TRBV18,NA,TGTGCCAGCTCACTTGGCGGGGGCAACACCGGGGAGCTGTTTTTT,CASSLGGGNTGELFF
TRBJ2-6,NA,TRBV10-3,NA,TGTGCCGTCACTAAGGGGGACGATGGGGCCAACGTCCTGACTTTC,CAVTKGDDGANVLTF
TRBJ2-3,TRBD2,TRBV5-1,NA,TGCGCCAGCAGCTTACCCCTAGCGGGGGTTAGCACAGATACGCAGTATTTT,CASSLPLAGVSTDTQYF
TRBJ2-2,NA,TRBV4-3,NA,TGCGCCAGCAGCCATCGGCCGGGACTGAACACCGGGGAGCTGTTTTTT,CASSHRPGLNTGELFF
TRBJ2-1,TRBD2,TRBV7-6,NA,TGTGCCAGCAGCTTAGATCTAGCGGGGGCGATGTCAAATGAGCAGTTCTTC,CASSLDLAGAMSNEQFF
TRBJ1-1,NA,TRBV30,NA,TGTGCCTGGAGTGGCAGGGGTAAGACTGAAGCTTTCTTT,CAWSGRGKTEAFF
TRBJ1-5,NA,TRBV5-6,NA,TGTGCCAGCAGCCTCTTTCCAGAACGGCCCCAGCATTTT,CASSLFPERPQHF
TRBJ1-1,TRBD1,TRBV29-1,NA,TGCAGCGTTGGACAGGGTGGCACTGAAGCTTTCTTT,CSVGQGGTEAFF